This record covers a single T cell receptor beta chain. As yet, its antigen is unknown. Other nucleotide sequences in the sample specify the same CDR3. Trimming took 2 bases from V and 6 from J, leaving 14 bases between them. Per germline, CDR1 KGHSH and CDR2 LQKENI. The CDR3 has 15 residues. Sequencing used immunoSEQ multiplex PCR; TCRdb keeps in-frame clones, though not all of them. The repertoire includes some 130,000 clones, around 80% of them detected once, and approximately 5% sits in the top ten. Time point noted: week 11, during vaccination. The study gave 300 ug of mutant IDH1 20-mer peptide per vaccine dose, with topical imiquimod. These data are taken from a study of a mutant IDH1 vaccine in newly diagnosed glioma. Across the study: Treated patients showed a male proportion of 62.5%, a female proportion of around 38%, and a mean age of about 41 years. Before enrollment, patients got radiotherapy alone, temozolomide alone, or mostly the combination.

Study outcomes and limitations: Seemingly, pseudoprogression had no relation to changes in the top peripheral T cell clonotypes.

The chain joins TRBV18 to TRBJ1-5, with a tentative D call TRBD1 (5 bases). Sequences were derived from PBMCs, sampled from a glioma patient whose treatment included an IDH1 peptide vaccine. This sequence originates from a man aged 35 to 55 with glioma. CDR3 region: CASSPRGEVGQPQHF. CDR3 in DNA: TGTGCCAGCTCACCAAGAGGGGAGGTCGGTCAGCCCCAGCATTTT.